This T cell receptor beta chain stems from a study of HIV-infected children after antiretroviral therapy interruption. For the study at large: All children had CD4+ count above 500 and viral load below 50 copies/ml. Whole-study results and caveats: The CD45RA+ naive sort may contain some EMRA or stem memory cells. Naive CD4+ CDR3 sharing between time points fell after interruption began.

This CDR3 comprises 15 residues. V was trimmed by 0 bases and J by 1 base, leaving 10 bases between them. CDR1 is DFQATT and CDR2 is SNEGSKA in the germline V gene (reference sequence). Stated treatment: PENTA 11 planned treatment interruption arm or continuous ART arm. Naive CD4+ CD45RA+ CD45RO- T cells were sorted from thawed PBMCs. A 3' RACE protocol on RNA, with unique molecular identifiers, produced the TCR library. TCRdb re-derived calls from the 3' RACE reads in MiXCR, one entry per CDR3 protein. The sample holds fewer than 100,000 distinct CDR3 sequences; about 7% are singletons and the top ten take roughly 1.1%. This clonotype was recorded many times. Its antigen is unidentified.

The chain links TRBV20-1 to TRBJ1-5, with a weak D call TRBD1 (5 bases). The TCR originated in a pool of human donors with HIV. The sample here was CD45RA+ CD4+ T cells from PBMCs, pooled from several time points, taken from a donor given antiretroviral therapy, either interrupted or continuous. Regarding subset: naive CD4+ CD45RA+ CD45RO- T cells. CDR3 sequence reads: CSARDGTSSNQPQHF. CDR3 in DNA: TGCAGTGCTAGAGATGGGACCTCGAGCAATCAGCCCCAGCATTTT.